The source of this TCR beta chain is a study of blood T cell repertoires in COVID-19. The CDR3 loop spans 15 amino acids. V dropped 0 bases and J dropped 4 bases, with 10 bases sitting between them. Germline V lookup: CDR1 MNHEY, CDR2 SVGAGI. Per the original data handling: Estimated nucleated cell counts came from reference gene primer amplification. Clones were sequenced by immunoSEQ multiplex PCR, and TCRdb holds only the in-frame ones, with some missing. D and trimming come from the DNA, and the V and J calls and clone size come from that table. The sample holds 140,000 or so clones, 84% seen once. This clone was seen more than once but under ten times.

This TCR came from a human donor in a cohort sampled during active COVID-19. Specimen: peripheral blood. The rearrangement uses TRBV6-5 and TRBJ2-1; weak D call: TRBD2 (5 bases). DNA for the CDR3: TGTGCCAGCAGTTACTCAGGGAGAAGGTACAATGAGCAGTTCTTC. This codes for CASSYSGRRYNEQFF.